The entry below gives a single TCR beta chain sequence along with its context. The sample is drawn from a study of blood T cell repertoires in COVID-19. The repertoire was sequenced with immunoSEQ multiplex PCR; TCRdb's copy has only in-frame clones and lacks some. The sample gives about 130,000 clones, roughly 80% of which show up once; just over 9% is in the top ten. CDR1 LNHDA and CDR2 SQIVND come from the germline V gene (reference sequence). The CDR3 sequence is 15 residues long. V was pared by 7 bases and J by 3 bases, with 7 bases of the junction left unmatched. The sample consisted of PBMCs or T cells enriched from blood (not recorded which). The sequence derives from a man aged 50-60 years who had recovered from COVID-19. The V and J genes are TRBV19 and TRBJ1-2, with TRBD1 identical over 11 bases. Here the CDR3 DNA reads TGTGCCAGTACCCTAAGGGGACAGGGGGACTATGGCTACACCTTC. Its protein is CASTLRGQGDYGYTF.